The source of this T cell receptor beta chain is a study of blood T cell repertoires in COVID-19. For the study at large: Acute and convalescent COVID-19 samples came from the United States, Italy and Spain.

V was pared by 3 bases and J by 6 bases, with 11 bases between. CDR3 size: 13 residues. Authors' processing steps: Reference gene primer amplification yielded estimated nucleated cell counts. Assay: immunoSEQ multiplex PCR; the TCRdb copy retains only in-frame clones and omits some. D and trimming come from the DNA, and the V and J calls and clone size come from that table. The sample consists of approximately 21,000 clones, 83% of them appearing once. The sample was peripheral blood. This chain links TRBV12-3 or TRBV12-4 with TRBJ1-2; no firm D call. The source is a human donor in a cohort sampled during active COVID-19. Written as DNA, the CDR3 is TGTGCCAGCAGTTTTAGGAGGGCTGATGGCTACACCTTC. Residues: CASSFRRADGYTF.